These 20 T cell receptor beta chains were sequenced from one sample in a study of blood T cell repertoires in COVID-19. TCRdb's copy holds only in-frame clones and misses some; the assay was immunoSEQ multiplex PCR. The table lists under 45,000 clones, about 82% of them singletons. Input material: peripheral blood. These receptors were obtained from a man aged 50-60 years with active COVID-19.

The genes are TRBV4-2 and TRBJ1-3; the D gene is possibly TRBD1 (5 bases). Germline CDR1 is LGHNA and CDR2 is YNFKEQ. This CDR3 region has 15 residues. Trimming left V 0 bases short and J 4 bases short, with 10 bases between. The CDR3 coding sequence is TGTGCCAGCAGCCAAGAGGGCAGGGAAGGAAACACCATATATTTT. It encodes CASSQEGREGNTIYF.

The V and J genes are TRBV7-9 and TRBJ2-4; 10 positions match TRBD1. Germline CDR1 reads SEHNR; CDR2 reads FQNEAQ (reference sequence). J lost 2 bases, V lost 5 bases, and 9 bases had no gene match. The CDR3 has 17 amino acids. In DNA form, the CDR3 reads TGTGCCAGCAGCGCCTCCGGGACAGGGGCGTCCAAAAACATTCAGTACTTC. It codes for CASSASGTGASKNIQYF.

This clone appeared once. The chain links TRBV7-2 to TRBJ1-2; unclear D gene. Looked up from germline, CDR1 is SGHTA and CDR2 is FQGNSA. The V end was cut by 1 base, the J end by 0 bases, with 18 bases between. This CDR3 is built from 18 residues. CDR3 protein: CASSLGLTAAGTNYGYTF. In DNA form, the CDR3 reads TGTGCCAGCAGCTTAGGTCTTACCGCCGCAGGAACTAACTATGGCTACACCTTC.

The chain joins TRBV5-1 to TRBJ2-2, with no clear D. V lost 0 bases and J lost 0, with 3 bases in between. The CDR3 is made up of 14 amino acids. Germline V gene lookup returns CDR1 SGHRS and CDR2 YFSETQ. CDR3 protein: CASSLASNTGELFF. The CDR3 DNA follows: TGCGCCAGCAGCTTGGCCTCGAACACCGGGGAGCTGTTTTTT.

The chain recombines TRBV6-6 with TRBJ1-6; D is uncertain. The CDR3 covers 15 residues. Trimming pared 5 bases from V and 17 bases from J, leaving 25 bases between. Germline V gene sequence: CDR1 MNHNY, CDR2 SVGAGI (reference sequence). The CDR3 here is CASSLGGGSQLRIHF. CDR3 coding DNA: TGTGCCAGCAGTCTGGGTGGAGGTTCCCAGTTAAGGATCCACTTT.

This clone was observed a handful of times. The rearrangement uses TRBV7-2 and TRBJ2-7, with TRBD1 as a possible D gene (5 bases). Deletions cut 2 bases from V and 3 bases from J, with 8 bases between. The CDR3 runs to 13 residues. Germline V gene sequence: CDR1 SGHTA, CDR2 FQGNSA. CDR3 in DNA: TGTGCCAGCAGCTTAACAGGCTACTACGAGCAGTACTTC. Translation: CASSLTGYYEQYF.

The CDR3 coding sequence is TGTGCCAGCAGCTTCTTCGTAGCGGTTAACACTGAAGCTTTCTTT. Protein sequence: CASSFFVAVNTEAFF. V is TRBV7-8 and J is TRBJ1-1; D not certain. CDR1 is SGHVS and CDR2 is FQNEAQ in the germline V gene. This CDR3 spans 15 amino acids. The V gene lost 3 bases and the J gene lost 2 bases, with 13 bases spanning the gap.

The chain links TRBV13 to TRBJ2-1, with TRBD1 as a possible D gene (6 bases). V was cut by 1 base and J by 0 bases, with 10 bases left in between. Germline V gene data show CDR1 as PRHDT and CDR2 as FYEKMQ (reference sequence). The CDR3 consists of 16 residues. The DNA of the CDR3 is TGTGCCAGCAGCTTAGTGGGGGCGAGCTCCTACAATGAGCAGTTCTTC. It specifies CASSLVGASSYNEQFF. Combining the CDR3 with reference TRBV13 and TRBJ2-1 gives the whole variable domain AAGVIQSPRHLIKEKRETATLKCYPIPRHDTVYWYQQGPGQDPQFLISFYEKMQSDKGSIPDRFSAQQFSDYHSELNMSSLELGDSALYFCASSLVGASSYNEQFFGPGTRLTVL.

The gene calls are TRBV7-2 and TRBJ1-2; D possibly corresponds to TRBD1 (5 bases). The CDR3 runs 13 residues. V lost 1 base and J 7 bases, leaving 10 bases between the germline ends. The germline V gene encodes CDR1 SGHTA and CDR2 FQGNSA. Written as DNA, the CDR3 is TGTGCCAGCAGCTTAGATCCCAGGGCTGGCTACACCTTC. Residues: CASSLDPRAGYTF.

This clone was recorded a few times. The chain recombines TRBV4-2 with TRBJ1-2; D may be TRBD1 (5 bases). Trimming took 3 bases from V and 6 from J, leaving 11 bases between them. CDR3 length: 13 amino acids. The germline V gene encodes CDR1 LGHNA and CDR2 YNFKEQ. This CDR3 is CASSHPQDNGYTF. The CDR3 nucleotides read TGTGCCAGCAGCCACCCACAGGACAATGGCTACACCTTC.

This clone came up once. This sequence joins TRBV9 and TRBJ2-7; 11 bases are a match to TRBD2. CDR3 length: 16 residues. CDR1 is SGDLS, CDR2 YYNGEE, per germline. V was clipped by 0 bases and J by 2 bases; unmatched bases: 4. For the CDR3, the DNA is TGTGCCAGCAGCGTAGGCCCTAGCGGGGGGACCTACGAGCAGTACTTC. Protein sequence: CASSVGPSGGTYEQYF.

This chain joins TRBV11-1 and TRBJ2-5, with D maybe TRBD2 (6 bases). Deletions cut 5 bases from V and 9 bases from J, with 16 bases between. The V gene's germline CDR1 is SGHAT and CDR2 FQDESV (reference sequence). This CDR3 comprises 13 residues. This CDR3 reads CASSLSEWGAQYF. The DNA for the CDR3 is TGTGCCAGCAGCCTATCAGAGTGGGGGGCCCAGTACTTC.

The gene calls are TRBV2 and TRBJ1-5, with TRBD1 matching 9 bases. This CDR3 has 15 amino acids. Germline lookup yields CDR1 SNHLY and CDR2 FYNNEI. After removal of 6 bases from V and 6 bases from J, the junction contained 9 bases not matched to a gene. The CDR3 is CASSATGGSRQPQHF. The DNA of the CDR3 is TGTGCCAGCAGCGCAACAGGGGGCAGTCGTCAGCCCCAGCATTTT.

V and J are TRBV5-1 and TRBJ2-3, with 9 bases identical to TRBD2. Germline CDR1 and CDR2: SGHRS and YFSETQ. The CDR3 is made up of 14 amino acids. V was pared by 4 bases and J by 3 bases, with 3 bases of the junction left unmatched. The CDR3 spells CASSPTSGTDTQYF. The DNA for the CDR3 is TGCGCCAGCAGCCCGACTAGCGGAACAGATACGCAGTATTTT.

This chain uses TRBV27 with TRBJ2-6; 8 nucleotides line up with TRBD1. V gave up 5 bases and J gave up 2 bases; unmatched junction bases: 17. Per germline, CDR1 MNHEY and CDR2 SMNVEV (reference sequence). The CDR3 runs 20 residues. The CDR3 spells CASSTNVLARGRTGANVLTF. CDR3 DNA: TGTGCCAGCAGTACCAATGTATTGGCCAGGGGGCGGACTGGGGCCAACGTCCTGACTTTC.

The rearrangement joins TRBV6-5 to TRBJ2-3; TRBD2 might be the D (6 bases). Trimming took 6 bases from V and 3 from J, leaving 16 bases between them. This CDR3 has 15 residues. Germline V gene lookup returns CDR1 MNHEY and CDR2 SVGAGI. Here the CDR3 DNA reads TGTGCCAGCAGACGAGCGGGCCTTGGGACAGATACGCAGTATTTT. It encodes CASRRAGLGTDTQYF.

CDR3 sequence reads: CASRTGGWHTEAFF. CDR3 sequence (DNA): TGTGCCAGCAGAACCGGGGGGTGGCACACTGAAGCTTTCTTT. This chain connects TRBV28 to TRBJ1-1; possible D gene TRBD1, 5 bases. V lost 6 bases and J lost 3, with 14 bases in between. Germline V lookup: CDR1 MDHEN, CDR2 SYDVKM. This CDR3 spans 14 amino acids.

The chain carries TRBV6-5 and TRBJ2-3; TRBD1 matches 7 bases. The J segment lost 1 base and the V segment lost 8 bases, leaving 6 bases of the junction unmatched. Germline V lookup: CDR1 MNHEY, CDR2 SVGAGI. The length of the CDR3 is 14 residues. The CDR3 DNA reads TGTGCCAGCGGCAACAGGGGCGGCACAGATACGCAGTATTTT. It yields the protein CASGNRGGTDTQYF.

The rearrangement uses TRBV9 and TRBJ2-5; 9 bases fit TRBD1. The CDR3 is made up of 15 amino acids. Germline values: CDR1 SGDLS, CDR2 YYNGEE. The ends lost 6 bases at V and 0 bases at J; junction bases unmatched: 6. CDR3 loop: CASKDRGRYQETQYF. CDR3 coding DNA: TGTGCCAGCAAGGACAGGGGCCGGTACCAAGAGACCCAGTACTTC. The entire variable domain, with the rest obtained from reference TRBV9 and TRBJ2-5, is as follows: DSGVTQTPKHLITATGQRVTLRCSPRSGDLSVYWYQQSLDQGLQFLIQYYNGEERAKGNILERFSAQQFPDLHSELNLSSLELGDSALYFCASKDRGRYQETQYFGPGTRLLVL.

The chain employs TRBV7-9 and TRBJ2-3; D uncertain. V lost 0 bases and J 3 bases, leaving 7 bases between the germline ends. The germline V gene encodes CDR1 SEHNR and CDR2 FQNEAQ (reference sequence). This CDR3 has 14 residues. CDR3 in amino acids: CASSLANPTDTQYF. The CDR3 region has the DNA TGTGCCAGCAGCTTAGCTAATCCTACAGATACGCAGTATTTT.